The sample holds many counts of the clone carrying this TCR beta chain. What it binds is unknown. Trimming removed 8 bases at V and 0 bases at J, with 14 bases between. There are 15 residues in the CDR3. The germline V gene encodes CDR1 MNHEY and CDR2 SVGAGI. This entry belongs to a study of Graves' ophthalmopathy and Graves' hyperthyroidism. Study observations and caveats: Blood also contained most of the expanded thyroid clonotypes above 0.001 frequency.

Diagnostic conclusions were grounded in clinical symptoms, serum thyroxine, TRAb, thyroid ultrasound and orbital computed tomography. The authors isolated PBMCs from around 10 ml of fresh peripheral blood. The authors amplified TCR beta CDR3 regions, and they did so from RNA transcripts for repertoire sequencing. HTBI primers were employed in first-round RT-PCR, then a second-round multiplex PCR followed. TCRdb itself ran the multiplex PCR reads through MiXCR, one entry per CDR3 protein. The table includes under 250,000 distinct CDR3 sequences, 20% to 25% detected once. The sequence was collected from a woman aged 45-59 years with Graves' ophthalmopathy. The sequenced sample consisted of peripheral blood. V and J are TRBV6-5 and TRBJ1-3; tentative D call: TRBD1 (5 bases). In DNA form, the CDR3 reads TGTGCCAGCCGGCCGTCAGGGCACTCTGGAAACACCATATATTTT. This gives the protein CASRPSGHSGNTIYF.